This passage covers 5 T cell receptor beta chains from one sample sequenced in a study of blood T cell repertoires in COVID-19. Only in-frame clones appear in the TCRdb table, and some are missing; sequencing was by immunoSEQ multiplex PCR. The sample consists of around 320,000 clones, more than 85% of them appearing once. Sequenced sample: PBMCs or T cells enriched from blood (not recorded which). The receptors here all came from a woman aged 25 to 39 who had been exposed to COVID-19.

This sequence joins TRBV6-4 and TRBJ1-6; D remains unclear. CDR1 and CDR2 from the germline V gene are MRHNA and SNTAGT. V shed 6 bases and J shed 0 bases, with 9 bases lying between them. This CDR3 has 15 amino acids. The CDR3 region is CASRTESSYNSPLHF. CDR3 bases: TGTGCCAGCAGGACGGAGAGCTCCTATAATTCACCCCTCCACTTT.

The rearrangement uses TRBV27 and TRBJ1-1, with a possible D match to TRBD1 (5 bases). In germline, CDR1 is MNHEY, CDR2 SMNVEV (reference sequence). This CDR3 is built from 14 residues. Trimming removed 3 bases from V and 1 base from J, with 9 bases in between. CDR3 protein: CASSLWGGNTEAFF. The CDR3 bases are TGTGCCAGCAGTTTGTGGGGGGGGAACACTGAAGCTTTCTTT.

This sequence joins TRBV13 and TRBJ1-2; D not certain. The ends were cut back, 5 bases at V and 7 bases at J, with 11 bases in the middle. The CDR3 is 12 residues long. Germline V gene data show CDR1 as PRHDT and CDR2 as FYEKMQ (reference sequence). The CDR3 nucleotides are TGTGCCAGCAGCCCAGATGTTGTTGGCTACACCTTC. Translating gives CASSPDVVGYTF. The whole variable domain, filled in from reference TRBV13 and TRBJ1-2, reads AAGVIQSPRHLIKEKRETATLKCYPIPRHDTVYWYQQGPGQDPQFLISFYEKMQSDKGSIPDRFSAQQFSDYHSELNMSSLELGDSALYFCASSPDVVGYTFGSGTRLTVV.

As concerns this clone: This sample includes further DNA sequences coding for the same CDR3. The chain uses TRBV5-4 and TRBJ1-6; TRBD1 matches at 10 bases. Germline CDR1 and CDR2: SGHNT and YYREEE (reference sequence). V was clipped by 0 bases and J by 10 bases; unmatched bases: 4. This CDR3 spans 15 amino acids. CDR3: CASSLGQGARSPLHF. The CDR3 DNA sequence: TGTGCCAGCAGCTTGGGACAGGGGGCACGATCACCCCTCCACTTT.

V and J are TRBV5-1 and TRBJ1-2, with TRBD1 as a possible D gene (5 bases). Germline V lookup: CDR1 SGHRS, CDR2 YFSETQ. V dropped 4 bases and J dropped 0 bases, with 16 bases sitting between them. The length of the CDR3 is 16 residues. The CDR3: CASSLPRGTTNYGYTF. CDR3 bases: TGCGCCAGCAGCCTCCCAAGGGGCACGACTAACTATGGCTACACCTTC.